A selection of T cell receptor beta chains follows, all from one sample in a study of T cell repertoires in cytomegalovirus infection. Their specific antigens are unknown. TCRdb itself ran the reads through MiXCR, one entry per CDR3 protein. This sample has under 200,000 distinct CDR3 sequences, with approximately 21% found just once. Sequenced here: CD8+ T cells from cultured PBMCs, sampled from culture after CMV antigen stimulation. Receptors were obtained from a human donor in good health (CMV status not recorded). Some clones in this sample may be carry-over from other donors' samples. CDR3s include the opening cysteine and the closing phenylalanine or tryptophan. A D gene is named only where the DNA matches it firmly. Clone size is not always given. Where it is, it says once, few, many or a class for expanded clones.

clone_size,v_call,d_call,j_call,cdr3_nt,cdr3_aa
-,TRBV2,-,TRBJ1-5,TGTGCCAGCAGTGATGAGGCTGGGGTTAGCAATCAGCCCCAGCATTTT,CASSDEAGVSNQPQHF
once,TRBV7-6,-,TRBJ1-1,TGTGCCAGCAGCCCCGCCGCTGGGACTGAAGCTTTCTTT,CASSPAAGTEAFF
-,TRBV7-9,-,TRBJ2-2,TGTGCCAGCAGCCTACCATCGACAGGAGCGAACACCGGGGAGCTGTTTTTT,CASSLPSTGANTGELFF
-,TRBV29-1,-,TRBJ2-3,TGCAGCGTTGAAGGGGGGCCCTGGGATACGCAGTATTTT,CSVEGGPWDTQYF
-,TRBV6-5,TRBD1,TRBJ1-6,TGTGCCAGCAGTTATGGGACAGGGGGCAATTCACCCCTCCACTTT,CASSYGTGGNSPLHF
-,TRBV6-1,-,TRBJ1-6,TGTGCCAGCAGTGAACGGGGGTATGAGGAGGGCTATAATTCACCCCTCCACTTT,CASSERGYEEGYNSPLHF
many,TRBV28,-,TRBJ1-1,TGTGCCAGCAGCGCGGACAGCATGAACACTGAAGCTTTCTTT,CASSADSMNTEAFF
few,TRBV6-1,-,TRBJ2-4,TGTGCCAGGAGACAGATAGCCAAAAACATTCAGTACTTC,CARRQIAKNIQYF
many,TRBV5-8,-,TRBJ2-1,TGTGCCAGCAGGCCTAAACGAGATGAGCAGTTCTTC,CASRPKRDEQFF
-,TRBV5-8,-,TRBJ1-1,TGTGCCAGCAGCCCAGAAGTTATGGAGGACACTGAAGCTTTCTTT,CASSPEVMEDTEAFF
-,TRBV7-6,-,TRBJ2-7,TGTGCCAGCAGCCCATTTCGCTACGAGCAGTACTTC,CASSPFRYEQYF
few,TRBV6-5,-,TRBJ1-1,TGTGCCAGCAGCCACCTCGGGAGGGGGGCCAGGCACACTGAAGCTTTCTTT,CASSHLGRGARHTEAFF
-,TRBV10-3,TRBD2,TRBJ2-5,TGTGCCGGCAGCGGGGGGGACCTACAAGAGACCCAGTACTTC,CAGSGGDLQETQYF
few,TRBV5-6,-,TRBJ2-1,TGTGCCAGCAGCTTGGTCACTACGGGCGGGAATGAGCAGTTCTTC,CASSLVTTGGNEQFF
-,TRBV14,-,TRBJ2-2,TGTGCCAGCAGCCACAGTTTCGGCGGGGAGCTGTTTTTT,CASSHSFGGELFF
few,TRBV28,-,TRBJ2-4,TGTGCCAGCAGCGACACCCAGGGGGGGGACAACATTCAGTACTTC,CASSDTQGGDNIQYF
many,TRBV12-3/TRBV12-4,TRBD1,TRBJ2-7,TGTGCCAGCAGCCCAGGGGGCGACTACGAGCAGTACTTC,CASSPGGDYEQYF
-,TRBV27,-,TRBJ1-5,TGTGCCAGCAGTTTATATGGGGAGGCGCAGCCCCAGCATTTT,CASSLYGEAQPQHF
once,TRBV4-2,-,TRBJ1-5,TGTGCCAGCAGCCATGGGAGGGAGCATCAGCCCCAGCATTTT,CASSHGREHQPQHF
-,TRBV7-2,-,TRBJ2-3,TGTGCCAGCAGCTTAGGGACGGACAGCGTCACAGATACGCAGTATTTT,CASSLGTDSVTDTQYF
few,TRBV6-2/TRBV6-3,-,TRBJ1-1,TGTGCCAGCAGTTTATACGGACCCTGGTCCGCTGAAGCTTTCTTT,CASSLYGPWSAEAFF
few,TRBV6-2/TRBV6-3,-,TRBJ1-2,TGTGCCAGCAGTTACTTGACGTCGATCAACTATGGCTACACCTTC,CASSYLTSINYGYTF
-,TRBV6-2/TRBV6-3,-,TRBJ2-1,TGTGCCAGCAGTTACGTGAAGGGGGCCTACAATGAGCAGTTCTTC,CASSYVKGAYNEQFF
-,TRBV7-9,TRBD2,TRBJ2-3,TGTGCCAGCAGGGGACTAGTCATAACACGAACCGCCACAGATACGCAGTATTTT,CASRGLVITRTATDTQYF
-,TRBV7-6,-,TRBJ2-1,TGTGCCAGCAGCTTAGGGGCAGGGAATATCAATGAGCAGTTCTTC,CASSLGAGNINEQFF
-,TRBV7-6,-,TRBJ1-1,TGTGCCAGCAGCTTAGCGGGAGGGTTGGACACTGAAGCTTTCTTT,CASSLAGGLDTEAFF
few,TRBV6-2/TRBV6-3,TRBD1,TRBJ2-5,TGTGCCAGCAGTCCAGACAGGGAACGAGAGACCCAGTACTTC,CASSPDRERETQYF
few,TRBV7-2,-,TRBJ1-6,TGTGCCAGCAGCCTGGGGGGTTCACCCCTCCACTTT,CASSLGGSPLHF
few,TRBV7-9,TRBD1,TRBJ1-1,TGTGCCAGCAGCCATCCTAGCGGGACAGGGTACGACACTGAAGCTTTCTTT,CASSHPSGTGYDTEAFF
many,TRBV12-3/TRBV12-4,-,TRBJ1-2,TGTGCCAGCAGCCCCGGGGTCTTC,CASSPGVF
-,TRBV9,-,TRBJ2-1,TGTGCCAGCAGCGTAGGAGGAGCGTGGAGCTCCTACAATGAGCAGTTCTTC,CASSVGGAWSSYNEQFF
few,TRBV4-1,-,TRBJ1-5,TGCGCCAGCAGCCAAGAAAGGGGGGCCTATCAGCCCCAGCATTTT,CASSQERGAYQPQHF
once,TRBV27,-,TRBJ2-1,TGTGCCAGCACGCCTACCGGGACGGAGATACATGAGCAGTTCTTC,CASTPTGTEIHEQFF
once,TRBV6-6,TRBD1,TRBJ2-5,TGTGCCAGCTCCCGACAGGGCGAAGAGACCCAGTACTTC,CASSRQGEETQYF
few,TRBV4-2,-,TRBJ2-7,TGTGCCAGCAGCCAAGAGAACAGTCTCTCCTACGAGCAGTACTTC,CASSQENSLSYEQYF
-,TRBV6-5,TRBD1,TRBJ1-1,TGTGCCAGCAGTTACCAGGGGGGAAAGAACACTGAAGCTTTCTTT,CASSYQGGKNTEAFF